This entry lists 9 T cell receptor beta chains sequenced from one sample in a study of T-cell reconstitution after alpha-beta-depleted transplantation in children. A library of TCRbeta sequences, prepared with unique molecular identifiers, was generated. TCRdb passed the PCR reads through MiXCR, listing each CDR3 protein once. Found here are roughly 300,000 distinct CDR3 sequences, about 9.4% of them singletons; the top ten hold approximately 2.3%. The source was PBMCs from the stem cell graft donor, collected from the stem cell graft. The receptors come from a human donor who donated a stem cell graft to a child with acute lymphoblastic leukemia.

This clonotype was counted ten times or more. The chain is built from TRBV15 and TRBJ2-7; 7 positions agree with TRBD1. The trim removed 8 bases at V and 3 bases at J, leaving 7 bases unmatched. There are 13 residues in the CDR3. The germline V gene encodes CDR1 LNHNV and CDR2 YYDKDF (reference sequence). The CDR3 reads CATGQYRGYEQYF. The CDR3 DNA reads TGTGCCACCGGGCAATACAGGGGCTACGAGCAGTACTTC. Based on the CDR3 plus reference TRBV15 and TRBJ2-7, the full variable domain is DAMVIQNPRYQVTQFGKPVTLSCSQTLNHNVMYWYQQKSSQAPKLLFHYYDKDFNNEADTPDNFQSRRPNTSFCFLDIRSPGLGDTAMYLCATGQYRGYEQYFGPGTRLTVT.

The V call is TRBV6-1, the J call TRBJ1-2; no reliable D call. Trimming left V 8 bases short and J 4 bases short, with 14 bases between. This CDR3 contains 13 residues. Germline-derived CDR1 and CDR2 are MNHNS and SASEGT. DNA for the CDR3: TGTGCCAGCTCTCTGGGCTCTCTCTATGGCTACACCTTC. This translates into CASSLGSLYGYTF.

Ten or more counts support this clonotype. The chain couples TRBV29-1 to TRBJ2-7; 7 bases map to TRBD1. With V trimmed by 4 bases and J by 7 bases, 10 bases remained unmatched. The CDR3 length is 13 residues. The germline V gene encodes CDR1 SQVTM and CDR2 ANQGSEA. CDR3 bases: TGCAGCGTTGGTCCGACAGGGCCGGGTGAGCAGTACTTC. The encoded protein is CSVGPTGPGEQYF.

This clonotype was picked up a small number of times. The CDR3 DNA follows: TGTGCCAGCAGTTTCACGGTTTCCTACAATGAGCAGTTCTTC. Translation: CASSFTVSYNEQFF. J is TRBJ2-1 and V is TRBV12-3 or TRBV12-4; D unresolved. V lost 3 bases to trimming and J lost 1 base, with 7 bases between them. This CDR3 region has 14 residues.

The rearrangement links TRBV30 to TRBJ1-1, with 7 nucleotides matching TRBD1. CDR3 size: 14 residues. The J segment lost 1 base and the V segment lost 3 bases, leaving 5 bases of the junction unmatched. Germline assignment: CDR1 GTSNPN and CDR2 SVGIG (reference sequence). CDR3 protein: CAWSRQGKNTEAFF. The CDR3 DNA reads TGTGCCTGGAGCAGACAGGGCAAGAACACTGAAGCTTTCTTT.

The chain joins TRBV5-1 to TRBJ2-7; 9 bases are a match to TRBD1. In germline, CDR1 is SGHRS, CDR2 YFSETQ. Trimming cost V 3 bases and J 2 bases; bases outside gene matches: 6. The CDR3 covers 15 residues. The CDR3 protein is CASSSGTGIPYEQYF. The CDR3 DNA is TGCGCCAGCAGCTCCGGGACAGGGATCCCCTACGAGCAGTACTTC.

This clonotype showed up many times. V and J are TRBV20-1 and TRBJ1-5; D is unresolved. The CDR3 has 15 residues. Per the germline V gene, CDR1 is DFQATT and CDR2 is SNEGSKA (reference sequence). V gave up 3 bases and J gave up 0 bases, with 12 bases separating them. The DNA of the CDR3 is TGCAGTGCTAGGCCTTACAGCGATAGCAATCAGCCCCAGCATTTT. This sequence encodes CSARPYSDSNQPQHF.

The rearrangement links TRBV20-1 to TRBJ2-1; D gene ambiguous. Trimming removed 1 base from V and 1 base from J, with 14 bases in between. Germline V gene data show CDR1 as DFQATT and CDR2 as SNEGSKA (reference sequence). This CDR3 region has 16 residues. The CDR3 region has the DNA TGCAGTGCTAGAGGAGACGACTTGGCTTCCTACAATGAGCAGTTCTTC. This codes for CSARGDDLASYNEQFF.

This clonotype was picked up many times. The gene calls are TRBV4-1 and TRBJ1-2, with TRBD1 as a possible D gene (5 bases). Per germline, CDR1 MGHRA and CDR2 YSYEKL. The V gene lost 5 bases and the J gene lost 5 bases, with 12 bases spanning the gap. The CDR3 has 13 residues. CDR3 DNA sequence: TGCGCCAGCAGCGAAGCTCAGGGATATGGCTACACCTTC. It translates to CASSEAQGYGYTF.